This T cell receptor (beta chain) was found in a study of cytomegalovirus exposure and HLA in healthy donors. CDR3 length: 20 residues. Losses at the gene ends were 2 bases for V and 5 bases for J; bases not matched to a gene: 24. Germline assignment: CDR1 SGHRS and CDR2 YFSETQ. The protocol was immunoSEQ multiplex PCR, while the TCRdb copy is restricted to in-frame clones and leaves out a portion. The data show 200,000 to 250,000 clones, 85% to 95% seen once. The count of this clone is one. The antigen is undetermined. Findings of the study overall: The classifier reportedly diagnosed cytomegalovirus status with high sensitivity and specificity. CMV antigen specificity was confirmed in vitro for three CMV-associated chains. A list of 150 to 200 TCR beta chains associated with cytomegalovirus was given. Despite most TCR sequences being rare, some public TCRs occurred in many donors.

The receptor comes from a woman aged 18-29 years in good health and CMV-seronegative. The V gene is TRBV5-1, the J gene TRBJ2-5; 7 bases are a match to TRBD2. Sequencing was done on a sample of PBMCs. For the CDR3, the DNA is TGCGCCAGCAGCTTACTCCTCAGGGCTAGCGGCGCAAAGAGGGCCGAGACCCAGTACTTC. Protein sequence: CASSLLLRASGAKRAETQYF.